This TCR beta chain is from a study of Graves' ophthalmopathy and Graves' hyperthyroidism. Study outcomes and limitations: For predicting ophthalmopathy progression, the model had roughly 64% sensitivity and 72% to 75% specificity. Thyroid clonotypes that were expanded above 0.001 frequency mostly also appeared in blood.

RNA transcripts served as template for amplifying TCR beta CDR3 sequences. A first-round RT-PCR used HTBI primers, followed by a second-round multiplex PCR. Each CDR3 protein is one row after TCRdb ran MiXCR on the multiplex PCR reads. This repertoire shows tens of thousands of distinct CDR3 sequences, over 40% found once; its top ten account for roughly 18%. A note on this clonotype: Antigen unknown. Compared with germline, one end of the junction differs, possibly owing to a read error.

What was sequenced was peripheral blood. The TCR originated in an adult man with Graves' ophthalmopathy.

CDR3 region: CATAGGGTDTRYF. The CDR3 DNA sequence: TGTGCCACCGCGGGGGGGGGCACAGATACGCGGTATTTT. The V and J genes are TRBV7-2 and TRBJ2-3, with 9 bases aligning to TRBD2. The CDR3 totals 13 residues. Germline V gene sequence: CDR1 SGHTA, CDR2 FQGNSA.